The text below deals with one T cell receptor beta chain. The specificity of this receptor is unknown. The input lacks base qualities; no much larger clone sits a single base away. The sample originates from a study of T cell responses to AZD1222 COVID-19 vaccine (dated by TCRdb to the early 2020s). In terms of the full investigation: TCR sequencing covered more than 230 trial participants: 200 to 220 given two doses of AZD1222 and 26 given two doses of MenACWY control vaccine. Trial participants were enrolled into age subgroups of 18-55, 56-69 and 70-plus years, which contained around 150, 28 and 57 TCR-sequenced participants, respectively. The paper as a whole reports these results and caveats: Epitopes outside the regions mutated in the B.1.351 and B.1.1.7 variants were reportedly recognized by nearly half of the unique spike-specific TCRs. Only five or six AZD1222 recipients were SARS-CoV-2 seropositive at baseline, limiting conclusions about previously exposed vaccinees. A significant rise in spike-specific TCR breadth and depth was observed after two AZD1222 doses relative to day 0 and relative to MenACWY recipients. The 56-69-year group was small, and its depth increase did not reach significance, likely because of low power. The vaccine-associated CD4 TCRs covered the entire spike protein, and the dominant responses fell in regions 160-218 and 743-854. Because no day 14 peak-response samples were available, repertoires were characterized only after the peak T cell response. Participants were mostly white British and included more females than males, and it was suggested by the authors that clonal diversity may have been underestimated.

The germline ends are 7 bases apart after V is trimmed by 0 bases and J by 8 bases. Its CDR3 holds 13 amino acids, cysteine through phenylalanine. Only the CDR3 part of the read is kept: 39 bases, read in frame from the first base. The CDR1 and CDR2 encoded by the germline V gene are MNHEY and SVGAGI. The CDR3 regions of human TCRbeta chains were subjected to immunosequencing. For the original study's pipeline: TCRs in the repertoires were matched against a reference library of SARS-CoV-2-specific TCRs that had been generated with the MIRA antigen-specificity platform. Breadth meant the fraction of unique TCRs that were SARS-CoV-2-associated, whereas depth meant the fraction of total T cells that were SARS-CoV-2-associated. Each spike-specific TCR was assigned to its reactive spike region and to a CD4 or CD8 class using the MIRA data. Log10-transformed breadth and depth values were compared by one-way ANOVA with Sidak's multiple comparisons tests. The table comes from immuneACCESS by way of TCRdb, which keeps in-frame sequences with V and J called. Part of the clones is missing from these tables; in studies checked, under half for an unresolved V gene and the rest for unknown reasons. That table is the source of V, J and clone size, and D and trimming were worked out from the DNA. Recorded for this sample are about 130,000 clones; 85% of them occurred a single time. About 7.9% of the sample comes from the top ten.

The time point label corresponds to: about 28 days (+/-7) after the second vaccine dose. The treatment or condition tag for this specimen amounts to: meningococcal conjugate vaccine given as trial control. Vaccinee samples were obtained from the UK trials COV001 and COV002, which included a single-blind randomized controlled phase 2/3 trial of AZD1222 (ChAdOx1 nCoV-19) in healthy adults. For TCRbeta chain sequencing, PBMC samples were collected from trial participants at day 0 and at day 28 after the second dose. The sequence was collected from an adult who received the MenACWY meningococcal vaccine as a control. Specimen: peripheral blood, collected 28 days after the second dose of the MenACWY control vaccine. The rearrangement combines TRBV6-5 with TRBJ1-4; the D gene is unclear. Here is the DNA: TGTGCCAGCAGTTACTCCGGGCACGAAAAACTGTTTTTT. Its protein product is CASSYSGHEKLFF.